The present T cell receptor (beta chain) was sequenced within a study of read filtering for tumor transcriptome and immune sequencing. Across the study: The cohort had around 18 men and approximately 15 women aged about 47 to 80, mean about 72 years. TCR-mapped reads were about 3.5 to 10.27 million with IR-seq versus about 75 to 1,400 with RNA-seq.

From roughly 400 ng of RNA, a library with molecular barcoded alpha/delta and beta/gamma adaptors was made. TCRdb re-called the reads with MiXCR, one entry per CDR3 protein. The sample has approximately 43,000 distinct CDR3 sequences, around an eighth seen once. Ten or more counts support this clonotype. Its antigen is not identified. Losses at the gene ends were 5 bases for V and 4 bases for J; bases not matched to a gene: 15. Germline-derived CDR1 and CDR2 are SEHNR and FQNEAQ (reference sequence). The CDR3 covers 18 residues. Study outcomes and limitations: IR-seq and RNA-seq agreed better without single-read clonotypes.

At the time of active disease, bone marrow was collected from every patient. This TCR came from a donor over 35 with multiple myeloma. This chain uses TRBV7-9 with TRBJ2-5; 11 bases line up with TRBD2. Sample: a population of CD138-negative cells sorted from bone marrow. This chain's CDR3 is CASSPLYSGRASRETQYF. The CDR3 DNA reads TGTGCCAGCAGCCCCCTCTATAGCGGGAGGGCCTCAAGAGAGACCCAGTACTTC.